These 10 T cell receptor beta chains were all obtained from the same sample, sequenced in a study of tumor-infiltrating lymphocytes in primary liver carcinoma. The investigators made TCR beta cDNA from approximately 510 ng total RNA, using a constant-region primer. Slightly modified ARM-PCR served as the procedure for the TCR beta libraries. These libraries came from three rounds of nested multiplex PCR. Forward primers for TRBV1-TRBV30 and a C-beta reverse primer served the first two PCR rounds, at about 10 cycles each. In TCRdb, the multiplex PCR reads were re-called with MiXCR into one record per CDR3 protein. The top ten hold about 40% of the sample, which has about 64,000 distinct CDR3 sequences, about three quarters seen once. The tissue used was unsorted bulk material of about 19-33 mg. RNA and DNA were co-extracted from it with the AllPrep DNA/RNA mini kit. Sequenced sample: liver tumor tissue from sampling region 4. Subset given: tumor region T4, right-lateral pole. The receptors derive from a man aged 35 to 55 with primary liver carcinoma and hepatitis B virus infection.

Comment on this clonotype: A junction boundary mismatches the germline segment, possibly from a read error. The rearrangement joins TRBV4-2 to TRBJ1-6; weak D call: TRBD1 (5 bases). Looked up from germline, CDR1 is LGHNA and CDR2 is YNFKEQ. CDR3 length equals 16 residues. This chain's CDR3 is CASSQEGSGGDSSPHF. CDR3 DNA: TGTGCCAGCAGTCAAGAGGGGTCAGGAGGAGATTCATCCCCCCACTTT.

Notes on this clonotype: This may be a read error: a much more frequent sequence differs by one nucleotide. This rearrangement joins TRBV28 to TRBJ2-7; D is unresolved. The CDR3 has 15 residues. V was clipped by 5 bases and J by 2 bases, with 16 bases between them. Germline CDR1 is MDHEN and CDR2 is SYDVKM. CDR3 amino acids: CASSEIRLRPYEQYF. The DNA of the CDR3 is TGTGCCAGCAGTGAAATCAGGCTCCGCCCCTACGAGCAGTACTTC.

On this clonotype: A much larger clonotype is one base distant, so this may be a read error. V gene TRBV29-1 combines with J gene TRBJ1-5, with TRBD1 as a possible D gene (6 bases). CDR3 length: 13 residues. Germline V gives CDR1 SQVTM, CDR2 ANQGSEA. DNA for the CDR3: TGCTGCCTTGTCGGACAGATCAATCAGGCCCAGCATTTT. Translation gives CCLVGQINQAQHF.

The rearrangement links TRBV6-2 or TRBV6-3 to TRBJ2-3, with 10 bases fitting TRBD2. This CDR3 is 17 amino acids long. The junction had 15 bases not matched to a gene; V was cut back by 9 bases and J by 3 bases. The germline gives CDR1 MNHEY, CDR2 SVGEGT. The CDR3 loop reads CASKKAGGLTRTDTQYF. The CDR3 DNA sequence: TGTGCCAGTAAAAAAGCGGGAGGGTTAACTAGGACAGATACGCAGTATTTT.

A few counts support this clonotype. A much larger clone lies a single base off, so this may be a read error. This chain uses TRBV4-2 with TRBJ1-2; perhaps TRBD1 as D (6 bases). The CDR3 has 14 amino acids. The germline V gene has CDR1 LGHNA and CDR2 YNFKEQ. The CDR3: CASSQEWTDDGYAF. The CDR3 nucleotides are TGTGCCAGCAGCCAAGAATGGACAGATGATGGCTACGCCTTC.

This clonotype was picked up many times. The chain recombines TRBV28 with TRBJ1-5; 8 bases match TRBD1. The trim removed 8 bases at V and 2 bases at J, leaving 2 bases unmatched. Germline lookup yields CDR1 MDHEN and CDR2 SYDVKM. CDR3 size: 13 residues. The CDR3: CASATGGNQPQHF. CDR3 DNA sequence: TGTGCCAGCGCGACAGGGGGCAATCAGCCCCAGCATTTT.

This clonotype was detected ten times or more. CDR3 in amino acids: CSVERGGETQYF. CDR3 nucleotides: TGCAGCGTTGAGAGGGGAGGGGAGACCCAGTACTTC. V usage is TRBV29-1 and J usage is TRBJ2-5; 7 nucleotides align to TRBD2. This CDR3 comprises 12 residues. With 3 bases clipped from V and 5 bases from J, the junction kept 3 bases outside the gene matches. CDR1 and CDR2 from the germline V gene are SQVTM and ANQGSEA.

On this clonotype: A read error may be the cause here, since a much bigger clone is one base away. The rearrangement uses TRBV28 and TRBJ2-7; the match to TRBD2 covers 7 bases. Trimming at V came to 5 bases and at J to 6 bases, leaving 10 bases not matched to a gene. This CDR3 comprises 14 residues. Germline loops: CDR1 MDHEN, CDR2 SYDVKM. CDR3 amino acids: CASSRGRVTFEQYF. CDR3 DNA: TGTGCCAGCAGTAGAGGGAGGGTTACCTTCGAGCAGTACTTC.

Remarks on this clonotype: A much larger clone differs by one base, so this may be a read error. The chain combines TRBV6-2 or TRBV6-3 with TRBJ1-1; the D is unclear. The germline V gene encodes CDR1 MNHEY and CDR2 SVGEGT. This CDR3 is built from 13 residues. With 4 bases removed from V and 5 bases from J, the gap between germline ends came to 11 bases. The CDR3 region has the DNA TGTGCCAGCAGTTCCCCCCTTTGTACTGAAGCTTTCTTT. Translating it yields CASSSPLCTEAFF.

Details on this clonotype: The junction does not match germline at one end; this may be a read error. The chain recombines TRBV4-1 with TRBJ2-2, with 10 bases lining up with TRBD1. The length of the CDR3 is 17 residues. Germline values: CDR1 MGHRA, CDR2 YSYEKL. CDR3 protein: CVSSRPGQGSLTGELVF. The CDR3 coding sequence is TGCGTCAGCAGCCGACCGGGACAGGGGTCTTTGACCGGGGAGCTGGTTTTT.